This TCR beta chain was identified in a study of T cell responses to AZD1222 COVID-19 vaccine (dated by TCRdb to 2020 to 2023). Looking at the study overall: Because spike-specific TCR depth and breadth did not differ between the two schedules, AZD1222 recipients who got a second dose at roughly 4 weeks were pooled with those who got a second dose at roughly 12 weeks. A total of 230 to 250 trial participants underwent TCR sequencing, of whom approximately 210 received two doses of AZD1222 and 26 received two doses of the MenACWY control vaccine. Trial participants were enrolled by age into subgroups of 18-55, 56-69 and 70-plus years, and around 150, 28 and 57 TCR-sequenced participants, respectively, were included in these subgroups. Beyond this particular receptor, the publication reports: The 56-69-year group was small, and its depth increase did not reach significance, likely because of low power. Participants were mostly white British and included more females than males, and it was suggested by the authors that clonal diversity may have been underestimated. Reportedly, almost half of the unique spike-specific TCRs recognized epitopes lying outside the regions that are mutated in the B.1.351 and B.1.1.7 variants. A significant rise in spike-specific TCR breadth and depth was observed after two AZD1222 doses relative to day 0 and relative to MenACWY recipients. The vaccine-associated CD4 TCRs covered the entire spike protein, and the dominant responses fell in regions 160-218 and 743-854. Because no samples from the day 14 peak response were available, repertoires could be characterized only after the peak T cell response. Conclusions about previously exposed vaccinees are limited, since just five or six AZD1222 recipients were seropositive for SARS-CoV-2 at baseline.

The time point label on this specimen signifies: baseline before first vaccination. Samples from vaccinated people were obtained from the UK trials COV001 and COV002, which included a single-blind randomized controlled phase 2/3 trial of AZD1222 (ChAdOx1 nCoV-19) in healthy adults. For TCRbeta chain sequencing, PBMC samples were collected from trial participants at day 0 and at day 28 after the second dose. V is reduced by 3 bases and J by 3 bases, leaving a spacing of 8 bases between them. Based on the germline V gene (reference sequence), the CDR1 and CDR2 sequences are DFQATT and SNEGSKA. The CDR3 contains 12 residues, cysteine and phenylalanine counted. Left in the record is the CDR3 DNA by itself, 36 bases read in frame from the first base. Of note for this clone: The clone's antigen remains unknown. The input lacks base qualities; no much larger clone sits a single base away. This same CDR3 is encoded by further DNA sequences in the sample.

The CDR3 regions of human TCRbeta chains were analyzed by immunosequencing. On the study's bioinformatics: TCRs in the repertoires were matched against a reference library of SARS-CoV-2-specific TCRs that had been generated with the MIRA antigen-specificity platform. Breadth meant the fraction of unique TCRs that were SARS-CoV-2-associated, whereas depth meant the fraction of total T cells that were SARS-CoV-2-associated. Each spike-specific TCR was assigned to its reactive spike region and to a CD4 or CD8 class using the MIRA data. Log10-transformed breadth and depth values were compared by one-way ANOVA with Sidak's multiple comparisons tests. Here the immuneACCESS table is served through TCRdb, limited to in-frame sequences with V and J called. Missing clones are a known gap in these copies; in checked studies unresolved V genes cover under half, and the rest lacks a known reason. D and trimming were read from the DNA, whereas the V and J calls and clone size are those reported in that table. This sample holds roughly 170,000 clones; 85% to 90% were observed only once. 0.49% of the sample is in the top ten clones.

The chain was built from TRBV20-1 and TRBJ1-2; a confident D gene designation cannot be given. This clonotype was obtained from an adult in good health. Sequences were derived from peripheral blood, sampled on day 0 of AZD1222 vaccination. Here is the DNA: TGCAGTGCTAGTTTATCAGACTATGGCTACACCTTC. Protein translation: CSASLSDYGYTF.